This passage covers 21 T cell receptor beta chains from one sample sequenced in a study of lymphopenia after photon versus proton radiotherapy. Sequenced by immunoSEQ multiplex PCR; TCRdb stores in-frame clones only, minus some. This sample has more than 80,000 clones, with 65% to 85% found just once. Sequencing was performed on peripheral blood, taken from a patient treated with proton-based radiotherapy. These receptors all come from a man between 60 and 75 years old with pancreatic cancer.

V is TRBV11-2 and J is TRBJ2-1, with D possibly TRBD2 on 5 matching bases. In germline, CDR1 is SGHAT, CDR2 FQNNGV. Trimming took 3 bases from V and 5 from J, leaving 8 bases between them. The CDR3 totals 13 residues. Here the CDR3 reads CASSFERNNEQFF. The CDR3 nucleotides read TGTGCCAGCAGCTTCGAGCGGAACAATGAGCAGTTCTTC.

The V gene is TRBV10-3, the J gene TRBJ2-6; 7 bases are a match to TRBD1. Germline-derived CDR1 and CDR2 are ENHRY and SYGVKD. The CDR3 sequence is 19 residues long. V shed 0 bases and J 0 bases; nucleotides not matched to a gene: 8. DNA of the CDR3: TGTGCCATCAGTGAGTCCCCCGGGACAGCGTTCTCTGGGGCCAACGTCCTGACTTTC. It translates to CAISESPGTAFSGANVLTF.

This chain joins TRBV18 and TRBJ1-2; D unresolved. The V end was cut by 3 bases, the J end by 6 bases, with 5 bases between. The germline V gene encodes CDR1 KGHSH and CDR2 LQKENI. The CDR3 totals 11 residues. The CDR3 is CASSPGNGYTF. CDR3 coding DNA: TGTGCCAGCTCACCTGGGAATGGCTACACCTTC. Drawing the rest from reference TRBV18 and TRBJ1-2, the complete variable domain is NAGVMQNPRHLVRRRGQEARLRCSPMKGHSHVYWYRQLPEEGLKFMVYLQKENIIDESGMPKERFSAEFPKEGPSILRIQQVVRGDSAAYFCASSPGNGYTFGSGTRLTVV.

This clone came up once. V is TRBV28 and J is TRBJ2-2; 10 bases line up with TRBD1. Germline assignment: CDR1 MDHEN and CDR2 SYDVKM. The CDR3 is 16 residues long. Germline trimming cut 6 bases from V and 6 bases from J; bases unmatched to any gene: 10. The CDR3 region has the DNA TGTGCCAGCAGGGTATCCGGGACAGGGGTCCCCGGGGAGCTGTTTTTT. It encodes CASRVSGTGVPGELFF.

This rearrangement joins TRBV6-6 to TRBJ2-1; D might be TRBD2 (7 bases). The CDR3 has 16 amino acids. The V end was cut by 2 bases, the J end by 6 bases, with 17 bases between. CDR1 MNHNY and CDR2 SVGAGI come from the germline V gene (reference sequence). CDR3 bases: TGTGCCAGCAGTTACGAGGCTAGCGGAGGGGGCAATGAGCAGTTCTTC. It specifies CASSYEASGGGNEQFF.

The rearrangement links TRBV11-3 to TRBJ2-2; a weak D match, TRBD2 (5 bases). V shed 5 bases and J shed 5 bases, with 12 bases lying between them. The V gene's germline CDR1 is SGHNT and CDR2 YENEEA. The CDR3 has 14 amino acids. The CDR3 sequence: CASSQTTGTGELFF. CDR3 nucleotides: TGTGCCAGCAGCCAAACGACGGGAACCGGGGAGCTGTTTTTT.

This chain links TRBV9 with TRBJ2-1; possible D gene TRBD2, 6 bases. V lost 6 bases and J 7 bases, leaving 17 bases between the germline ends. Looked up from germline, CDR1 is SGDLS and CDR2 is YYNGEE. The CDR3 runs to 14 residues. CDR3 sequence: CASNVGTPGNEQFF. CDR3 nucleotide sequence: TGTGCCAGCAACGTCGGGACTCCGGGGAATGAGCAGTTCTTC.

The chain links TRBV5-1 to TRBJ2-2, with D perhaps matching TRBD2 (6 bases). Germline loops: CDR1 SGHRS, CDR2 YFSETQ. Trimming left V 4 bases short and J 5 bases short, with 15 bases between. The CDR3 spans 15 residues. Here the CDR3 reads CASSPVGGRTGELFF. As DNA, the CDR3 is TGCGCCAGCAGCCCCGTTGGAGGGAGGACCGGGGAGCTGTTTTTT.

CDR3 sequence: CASSLHGSGANVLTF. The CDR3 coding sequence is TGTGCCAGCAGTCTCCACGGCTCTGGGGCCAACGTCCTGACTTTC. This chain links TRBV28 with TRBJ2-6; no clear D. The CDR3 runs to 15 residues. CDR1 MDHEN and CDR2 SYDVKM come from the germline V gene. Trimming took 5 bases from V and 0 from J, leaving 8 bases between them.

The rearrangement joins TRBV19 to TRBJ1-2; perhaps TRBD1 as D (5 bases). CDR3 length: 13 amino acids. From germline, CDR1 is LNHDA and CDR2 SQIVND (reference sequence). The V end lost 5 bases, the J end lost 5 bases, and 12 bases lay between the germline ends. CDR3 amino acids: CASSRDGPYGYTF. The CDR3 DNA follows: TGTGCCAGTAGTCGGGACGGACCGTATGGCTACACCTTC.

This clone was found a few times. The rearrangement links TRBV4-1 to TRBJ1-2, with TRBD1 matching 7 bases. CDR1 MGHRA and CDR2 YSYEKL come from the germline V gene. There are 16 residues in the CDR3. J lost 5 bases, V lost 0 bases, and 9 bases had no gene match. The CDR3 protein is CASSQEPQGQYYGYTF. In nucleotides, the CDR3 is TGCGCCAGCAGCCAAGAGCCGCAGGGACAGTATTATGGCTACACCTTC.

The J gene is TRBJ2-7, the V gene TRBV18, with TRBD2 identical over 8 bases. This CDR3 has 17 amino acids. The germline gives CDR1 KGHSH, CDR2 LQKENI. J lost 0 bases, V lost 1 base, and 8 bases had no gene match. The CDR3 region has the DNA TGTGCCAGCTCACCACTTGTCCTAGCGGGTACCTCCTACGAGCAGTACTTC. It yields the protein CASSPLVLAGTSYEQYF.

This chain joins TRBV19 and TRBJ1-2; 11 positions agree with TRBD1. Germline V gene data show CDR1 as LNHDA and CDR2 as SQIVND (reference sequence). The CDR3 totals 17 residues. Unmatched junction bases numbered 15, after V lost 6 bases and J lost 6 bases. The CDR3 DNA reads as TGTGCCAGTAGGCCACCGGGACAGGGGGAAGGTCGAAATGGCTACACCTTC. Translating gives CASRPPGQGEGRNGYTF.

This clone came up a few times. The chain uses TRBV4-1 and TRBJ2-7; D possibly corresponds to TRBD2 (5 bases). CDR1 MGHRA and CDR2 YSYEKL come from the germline V gene. The CDR3 totals 16 residues. Between the trimmed V and J ends, which lost 4 bases and 2 bases, there was a span of 18 bases. The CDR3 DNA follows: TGCGCCAGCAGCCCCCGGCTGGACTGGCAGGCCTACGAGCAGTACTTC. Translating it yields CASSPRLDWQAYEQYF.

The chain employs TRBV19 and TRBJ2-1; D tentatively fits TRBD1 or TRBD2 (5 bases each). The germline V gene has CDR1 LNHDA and CDR2 SQIVND (reference sequence). V was trimmed by 5 bases and J by 8 bases, leaving 19 bases between them. CDR3 size: 15 residues. The CDR3 nucleotides are TGTGCCAGTAGTTATCGGGACCGGGCCCTGCATGAGCAGTTCTTC. This gives the protein CASSYRDRALHEQFF.

The rearrangement links TRBV5-6 to TRBJ2-7, with no clear D. The V end lost 1 base, the J end lost 2 bases, and 13 bases lay between the germline ends. Germline V gene sequence: CDR1 SGHDT, CDR2 YYEEEE. This CDR3 contains 15 residues. CDR3: CASSLRLSTAYEQYF. For the CDR3, the DNA is TGTGCCAGCAGCTTGCGCTTGTCGACCGCCTACGAGCAGTACTTC. Drawing the rest from reference TRBV5-6 and TRBJ2-7, the complete variable domain is DAGVTQSPTHLIKTRGQQVTLRCSPKSGHDTVSWYQQALGQGPQFIFQYYEEEERQRGNFPDRFSGHQFPNYSSELNVNALLLGDSALYLCASSLRLSTAYEQYFGPGTRLTVT.

The rearrangement joins TRBV19 to TRBJ2-3; the D is unclear. The CDR3 runs to 13 residues. Germline V gives CDR1 LNHDA, CDR2 SQIVND (reference sequence). The V end was cut by 5 bases, the J end by 3 bases, with 9 bases between. CDR3 nucleotide sequence: TGTGCCAGTAGTGCCCCCGGGACAGATACGCAGTATTTT. This encodes CASSAPGTDTQYF.

This chain connects TRBV7-9 to TRBJ2-5, with D possibly being TRBD1 (7 bases). The end of the DNA is better explained by TRBJ2-7, so the J call may be wrong. Germline V CDR1 and CDR2: SEHNR, FQNEAQ (reference sequence). The CDR3 runs to 16 residues. DNA for the CDR3: TGTGCCAGCGGCCGGGGGCAGGGGGTTCGCTCCTACGAGCAGTACTTC. Encoded protein: CASGRGQGVRSYEQYF.

CDR3 residues: CASSEALTRVGNQPQHF. The CDR3 region has the DNA TGTGCCAGCAGTGAAGCGCTTACCAGGGTAGGCAATCAGCCCCAGCATTTT. The rearrangement joins TRBV2 to TRBJ1-5, with TRBD1 as a possible D gene (5 bases). Germline-derived CDR1 and CDR2 are SNHLY and FYNNEI. CDR3 length equals 17 residues. V was cut by 0 bases and J by 2 bases, with 14 bases left in between. Full variable domain (rest looked up from reference TRBV2 and TRBJ1-5): EPEVTQTPSHQVTQMGQEVILRCVPISNHLYFYWYRQILGQKVEFLVSFYNNEISEKSEIFDDQFSVERPDGSNFTLKIRSTKLEDSAMYFCASSEALTRVGNQPQHFGDGTRLSIL.

This sequence joins TRBV18 and TRBJ2-6; 7 positions agree with TRBD1. This CDR3 is 18 amino acids long. CDR1 is KGHSH, CDR2 LQKENI, per germline. The V and J ends lost 6 bases and 2 bases, in that order; junction bases with no gene match: 13. CDR3 region: CASSPKTGSRTGANVLTF. The CDR3 DNA is TGTGCCAGCTCCCCAAAGACAGGGTCAAGAACTGGGGCCAACGTCCTGACTTTC.

The table lists this clone with a count of one. V is TRBV27 and J is TRBJ1-1, with TRBD1 matching over 7 bases. Germline V gives CDR1 MNHEY, CDR2 SMNVEV (reference sequence). V lost 6 bases, J lost 1 base, and 5 bases stayed unmatched. This CDR3 has 14 residues. The CDR3, as DNA: TGTGCCAGCAGCCGGGACAGCTCGAACACTGAAGCTTTCTTT. Encoded protein: CASSRDSSNTEAFF.